This T cell receptor (beta chain) comes out of a study of blood T cell repertoires in COVID-19. The wider study: Samples came from the United States, Italy and Spain, spanning acute and convalescent COVID-19. Sample material is recorded as cDNA or gDNA derived from T cells, B-cell-depleted T cells, or PBMCs.

In the original processing: Counts of nucleated cells, estimated from reference gene primer amplification, were obtained. Produced via immunoSEQ multiplex PCR; TCRdb's table is partial and in-frame only. Clonal size and the V and J genes are those of that table, whereas D and trimming came from the DNA. The profile shows about 100,000 clones, roughly 84% of them singletons. Between the trimmed V and J ends, which lost 2 bases and 0 bases, there was a span of 11 bases. Germline values: CDR1 GTSNPN, CDR2 SVGIG (reference sequence). The CDR3 runs to 15 residues. This receptor was obtained from a woman aged 55-75 years in a cohort sampled during active or convalescent COVID-19. Material: peripheral blood. The chain links TRBV30 to TRBJ1-3; D remains unclear. As DNA, the CDR3 is TGTGCCTGGAGTCTAGGAGTCCTCTCTGGAAACACCATATATTTT. Residues: CAWSLGVLSGNTIYF.